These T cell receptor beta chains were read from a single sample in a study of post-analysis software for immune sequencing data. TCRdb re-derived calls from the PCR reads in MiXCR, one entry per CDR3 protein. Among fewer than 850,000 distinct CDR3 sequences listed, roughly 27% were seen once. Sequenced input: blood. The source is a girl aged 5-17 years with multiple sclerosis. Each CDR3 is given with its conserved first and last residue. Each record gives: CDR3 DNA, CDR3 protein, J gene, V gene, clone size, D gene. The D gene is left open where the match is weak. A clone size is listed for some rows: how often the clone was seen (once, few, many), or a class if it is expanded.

TGTGCCAGTAGCACAGCACAGGGGATTAAGTTGAACACTGAAGCTTTCTTT,CASSTAQGIKLNTEAFF,TRBJ1-1,TRBV19,few,TRBD1
TGTGCCAGCAGACAGGGTGGGGGTAATTCACCCCTCCACTTT,CASRQGGGNSPLHF,TRBJ1-6,TRBV6-6,few,NA
TGTGCCAGCAAAGTTCTAGCGGGCCCACTAGATACGCAGTATTTT,CASKVLAGPLDTQYF,TRBJ2-3,TRBV2,few,TRBD2
TGTGCCATCAGTGAGACTATGGACAGCTCTAGCACAGATACGCAGTATTTT,CAISETMDSSSTDTQYF,TRBJ2-3,TRBV10-3,few,NA
TGTGCCAGCAGTGAGATAGATCAAGAGACCCAGTACTTC,CASSEIDQETQYF,TRBJ2-5,TRBV6-1,NA,NA
TGTGCCATCAGGGATACTAGCGGGAGTTCCTACGAGCAGTACTTC,CAIRDTSGSSYEQYF,TRBJ2-7,TRBV10-3,few,TRBD2
TGTGCCAGCAGTTCCCGGGGTAGAGGGCGCCGTTACGAGCAGTACTTC,CASSSRGRGRRYEQYF,TRBJ2-7,TRBV12-3/TRBV12-4,NA,NA
TGCGCCAGCAGCCCCCGCGGTTTGCAGCGGGCTTCTGAGCAGTTCTTC,CASSPRGLQRASEQFF,TRBJ2-1,TRBV4-3,NA,NA
TGTGCCAGCAGCAAAGATGGGGCCAAAGATACGCAGTATTTT,CASSKDGAKDTQYF,TRBJ2-3,TRBV21-1,NA,NA
TGTGCCAGCAGCGTCCGAGTTCAAGAGACCCAGTACTTC,CASSVRVQETQYF,TRBJ2-5,TRBV7-2,NA,NA
TGTGCCAGCAGCCCCTCCCCAGGGGAGAGTCAGCCCCAGCATTTT,CASSPSPGESQPQHF,TRBJ1-5,TRBV7-2,once,NA
TGTGCCACCAGTGACACGGGACAGGGAAATAGCAATCAGCCCCAGCATTTT,CATSDTGQGNSNQPQHF,TRBJ1-5,TRBV24-1,NA,TRBD1
TGTGCCAGCAGTTCCGGGACATCTAGCTCCTACGAGCAGTACTTC,CASSSGTSSSYEQYF,TRBJ2-7,TRBV9,NA,NA
TGTGCCAGCAGCTTAAGGGTTGAAACGAACACTGAAGCTTTCTTT,CASSLRVETNTEAFF,TRBJ1-1,TRBV7-2,NA,NA
TGTGCCAGCAGTACAGGGGGCCCGCATAATTCACCCCTCCACTTT,CASSTGGPHNSPLHF,TRBJ1-6,TRBV7-2,few,TRBD1
TGTGCCATCTCTCGGGAGGGGAACACAGATACGCAGTATTTT,CAISREGNTDTQYF,TRBJ2-3,TRBV10-3,many,TRBD2
TGTGCCGGCAGCGTTAGGACACCGGGACTAGCGGGAGGATACAATGAGCAGTTCTTC,CAGSVRTPGLAGGYNEQFF,TRBJ2-1,TRBV9,NA,TRBD2
TGCGCCAGTAAACCCGGGACATTGAATAATTCACCCCTCCACTTT,CASKPGTLNNSPLHF,TRBJ1-6,TRBV5-1,NA,NA
TGTGCCAGCATATCCCGCGGACTCGGCTCCTACGAGCAGTACTTC,CASISRGLGSYEQYF,TRBJ2-7,TRBV13,NA,NA
TGTGCCAGCAGTTACCCCCTCCTGGAGACCCAGTACTTC,CASSYPLLETQYF,TRBJ2-5,TRBV6-6,NA,NA
TGCAGTGCTAGAGATTTCAGGGGTAGCGGACACACAGATACGCAGTATTTT,CSARDFRGSGHTDTQYF,TRBJ2-3,TRBV20-1,NA,NA
TGTGCCAGCAACCTGCTAACCGAGGTGTCGAATGGCTACACCTTC,CASNLLTEVSNGYTF,TRBJ1-2,TRBV28,NA,NA
TGCAGTGCTAGACCGGGGAGCCGAAGTTTAAGCACAGATACGCAGTATTTT,CSARPGSRSLSTDTQYF,TRBJ2-3,TRBV20-1,NA,NA
TGTGCCAGCAGTAGATACCCCCGGGCCGGGGGGGAAGATACGCAGTATTTT,CASSRYPRAGGEDTQYF,TRBJ2-3,TRBV6-6,few,TRBD2
TGTGCCAGCAGCAAACCTAGCGGGGTTTACAATGAGCAGTTCTTC,CASSKPSGVYNEQFF,TRBJ2-1,TRBV6-2/TRBV6-3,NA,TRBD2
TGCAGTGCTACCGGGACTAGCGGGAGACGGACCGGGGAGCGGTTTTTT,CSATGTSGRRTGERFF,TRBJ2-2,TRBV20-1,NA,TRBD2
TGTGCCAGCAGCTTAGCGCGGACAGAGGTCGGTGGCTACACCTTC,CASSLARTEVGGYTF,TRBJ1-2,TRBV7-2,NA,NA
TGTGCCAGCAGTTTATCAGCCCATATCTACAGGGATGGCTACACCTTC,CASSLSAHIYRDGYTF,TRBJ1-2,TRBV27,NA,NA
TGTGCCAGCAGAGACGGGAAGACTAGCACAGATACGCAGTATTTT,CASRDGKTSTDTQYF,TRBJ2-3,TRBV12-3/TRBV12-4,few,NA
TGCAGCGTTGATAGGCTATTTAATGAAAAACTGTTTTTT,CSVDRLFNEKLFF,TRBJ1-4,TRBV29-1,NA,NA
TGTGCCAGCAGTCAGGGAATCACCCAGTACTTC,CASSQGITQYF,TRBJ2-7,TRBV6-5,many,NA
TGCAGTGCTATAGGATTAGCGGGAGCTTGGGCCTACGAGCAGTACTTC,CSAIGLAGAWAYEQYF,TRBJ2-7,TRBV20-1,NA,TRBD2
TGCAGTGCTAGAGATCTCTTCCCCCCGCGGAGCGTACCAGCAGATACGCAGTATTTT,CSARDLFPPRSVPADTQYF,TRBJ2-3,TRBV20-1,NA,NA
TGTGCCAGCAGCCGGGGACTTCCTCCCTACAATGAGCAGTTCTTC,CASSRGLPPYNEQFF,TRBJ2-1,TRBV6-5,few,NA
TGCAGTGCTGCACGACGGACTAGCGTAGTTCGACAGGAGACCCAGTACTTC,CSAARRTSVVRQETQYF,TRBJ2-5,TRBV20-1,few,TRBD2
TGTGCCACCAGCAGAGTGGCAGGGGCCCACGATGAGCAGTTCTTC,CATSRVAGAHDEQFF,TRBJ2-1,TRBV15,few,NA
TGTGCCAGCAGCTTGGTTCGGGACAGGGAGAATGAGCAGTTCTTC,CASSLVRDRENEQFF,TRBJ2-1,TRBV5-6,NA,TRBD1
TGCGCCAGCAGCCAAACAGAACAGAGGAATGAAAAACTGTTTTTT,CASSQTEQRNEKLFF,TRBJ1-4,TRBV4-1,NA,NA
TGCGCCAGCAGCCCGGGACTGCCCGGGGAGCTGTTTTTT,CASSPGLPGELFF,TRBJ2-2,TRBV4-3,NA,NA
TGTGCCACCAGTGACCCGGGACTTAACTATGGCTACACCTTC,CATSDPGLNYGYTF,TRBJ1-2,TRBV24-1,once,NA